These 29 T cell receptor beta chains originate from one sample sequenced in a study of CD8 T cells in ankylosing spondylitis. The antigens for these receptors are not known. TCRdb used MiXCR to reprocess the 5' RACE reads, holding one entry per CDR3 protein. The data show 350,000 to 450,000 distinct CDR3 sequences, 25% to 30% seen once. Study results and caveats: Apparently characteristic of ankylosing spondylitis blood was a TCR beta motif (under ten highly homologous variants).

Sequencing was carried out using blood, either unsorted or a sorted T cell fraction (not recorded which). The origin of the receptors is a male donor with ankylosing spondylitis.

The chain couples TRBV2 to TRBJ2-1; D is unclear. CDR1 is SNHLY and CDR2 is FYNNEI in the germline V gene. CDR3 size: 13 residues. The V end lost 3 bases, the J end lost 9 bases, and 12 bases lay between the germline ends. The CDR3 nucleotides are TGTGCCAGCAGTGAGGGCCGACGAAGTGAGCAGTTCTTC. The encoded protein is CASSEGRRSEQFF.

This clonotype showed up just a few times. This chain connects TRBV5-1 to TRBJ2-1; 14 bases fit TRBD2. J lost 7 bases, V lost 0 bases, and 3 bases had no gene match. The CDR3 contains 16 residues. Germline CDR1 and CDR2: SGHRS and YFSETQ. CDR3 loop: CASSLGGLAGANEQFF. In nucleotides, the CDR3 is TGCGCCAGCAGCTTGGGGGGACTAGCGGGAGCAAATGAGCAGTTCTTC.

This clonotype appeared once. The genes are TRBV7-8 and TRBJ1-1; D ambiguous. V lost 6 bases and J 0 bases, leaving 14 bases between the germline ends. The CDR3 consists of 15 residues. CDR1 and CDR2 (germline): SGHVS, FQNEAQ. CDR3 residues: CASSLLAPLNTEAFF. CDR3 nucleotide sequence: TGTGCCAGCAGTCTCCTCGCCCCCTTGAACACTGAAGCTTTCTTT.

The V and J genes are TRBV20-1 and TRBJ2-3, with D perhaps matching TRBD1 or TRBD2 (5 bases each). The CDR3 contains 14 residues. In germline, CDR1 is DFQATT, CDR2 SNEGSKA (reference sequence). V lost 5 bases and J lost 2, with 14 bases in between. CDR3 DNA: TGCAGTGCTTCACCCCCGGGGCCCACAGATACGCAGTATTTT. Translation gives CSASPPGPTDTQYF.

This clonotype has only one observation. The chain joins TRBV11-1 to TRBJ2-5; D possibly corresponds to TRBD2 (7 bases). This CDR3 comprises 18 residues. CDR1 is SGHAT, CDR2 FQDESV, per germline (reference sequence). Trimming took off 2 bases at V and 5 bases at J, with 24 bases between the two ends. CDR3 in DNA: TGTGCCAGCAGCTTACGGGACCCGGGGGGCCTAGGGACGGAGACCCAGTACTTC. Its translation: CASSLRDPGGLGTETQYF.

This clonotype is medium-sized (0.01 to 0.1%) in the sample. The chain links TRBV11-2 to TRBJ2-3, with D possibly TRBD1 on 6 matching bases. The germline V gene has CDR1 SGHAT and CDR2 FQNNGV. The CDR3 runs to 15 residues. V was pared by 7 bases and J by 6 bases, with 20 bases between. The CDR3 DNA follows: TGTGCCAGCACACAGACAGGAACGAAGTCGGATACGCAGTATTTT. Protein product: CASTQTGTKSDTQYF.

This clonotype has more than one count but fewer than ten. This chain joins TRBV2 and TRBJ2-2, with a possible D match to TRBD1 (6 bases). The germline V gene has CDR1 SNHLY and CDR2 FYNNEI. V dropped 2 bases and J dropped 6 bases, with 7 bases sitting between them. This CDR3 has 13 residues. The CDR3 nucleotides are TGTGCCAGCAGTGAACAGGGGCCCGGGGAGCTGTTTTTT. Protein: CASSEQGPGELFF. Combining the CDR3 with reference TRBV2 and TRBJ2-2 gives the whole variable domain EPEVTQTPSHQVTQMGQEVILRCVPISNHLYFYWYRQILGQKVEFLVSFYNNEISEKSEIFDDQFSVERPDGSNFTLKIRSTKLEDSAMYFCASSEQGPGELFFGEGSRLTVL.

This clonotype was found once. The chain has TRBV29-1 and TRBJ1-3; TRBD1 is a possible D gene (5 bases). Trimming took off 7 bases at V and 2 bases at J, with 15 bases between the two ends. In germline, CDR1 is SQVTM, CDR2 ANQGSEA. The CDR3 is 14 residues long. In DNA form, the CDR3 reads TGCAGCGCCTCCGGGGGAGTCGCTGGAAACACCATATATTTT. Translation: CSASGGVAGNTIYF.

The V gene is TRBV24-1, the J gene TRBJ2-2; D perhaps matches TRBD1 (7 bases). Germline lookup yields CDR1 KGHDR and CDR2 SFDVKD. The CDR3 is 14 residues long. Between the trimmed V and J ends, which lost 9 bases and 3 bases, there was a span of 13 bases. The CDR3 loop reads CATGGTDDTGELFF. DNA of the CDR3: TGTGCCACCGGGGGGACAGATGACACCGGGGAGCTGTTTTTT.

This clonotype was seen a few times. The rearrangement joins TRBV3-1 to TRBJ1-1, with 8 bases fitting TRBD1. CDR1 is LGHDT, CDR2 YNNKEL, per germline (reference sequence). J gave up 1 base and V 0 bases, and 1 base lay outside the gene matches. This CDR3 contains 15 residues. The CDR3 loop is CASSQEGTGNTEAFF. In DNA, the CDR3 is TGTGCCAGCAGCCAAGAGGGGACAGGGAACACTGAAGCTTTCTTT. The full variable domain, completed using reference TRBV3-1 and TRBJ1-1, is DTAVSQTPKYLVTQMGNDKSIKCEQNLGHDTMYWYKQDSKKFLKIMFSYNNKELIINETVPNRFSPKSPDKAHLNLHINSLELGDSAVYFCASSQEGTGNTEAFFGQGTRLTVV.

This clonotype was counted many times. The rearrangement uses TRBV11-1 and TRBJ2-5, with TRBD2 matching 12 bases. Germline V gene data show CDR1 as SGHAT and CDR2 as FQDESV (reference sequence). V lost 5 bases, J lost 5 bases, and 15 bases stayed unmatched. This CDR3 contains 18 residues. The CDR3 is CASSHSFASGRADETQYF. CDR3 sequence (DNA): TGTGCCAGCAGCCACTCGTTCGCTAGCGGGAGGGCCGATGAGACCCAGTACTTC.

V is TRBV2 and J is TRBJ1-2; tentative D call: TRBD1 (6 bases). CDR3 length equals 13 residues. Trimming removed 6 bases from V and 3 bases from J, with 11 bases in between. Germline V gives CDR1 SNHLY, CDR2 FYNNEI. CDR3 sequence reads: CASSRTAYYGYTF. CDR3 nucleotide sequence: TGTGCCAGCAGCCGGACAGCCTACTATGGCTACACCTTC.

This chain joins TRBV3-1 and TRBJ1-1; D perhaps matches TRBD1 (5 bases). V dropped 2 bases and J dropped 10 bases, with 23 bases sitting between them. In germline, CDR1 is LGHDT, CDR2 YNNKEL (reference sequence). The CDR3 totals 16 residues. CDR3 residues: CASSQLDRTSLSGAFF. The CDR3 DNA reads TGTGCCAGCAGCCAATTAGACAGAACCAGTCTCTCCGGAGCTTTCTTT.

J is TRBJ2-7 and V is TRBV29-1; 13 nucleotides line up with TRBD2. Germline trimming cut 6 bases from V and 0 bases from J; bases unmatched to any gene: 8. The CDR3 loop spans 16 amino acids. CDR1 and CDR2 (germline): SQVTM, ANQGSEA. CDR3 in amino acids: CSVQGLAGVYSYEQYF. The DNA of the CDR3 is TGCAGCGTCCAAGGACTAGCGGGGGTATACTCCTACGAGCAGTACTTC.

In its sample, this clonotype was seen a few times. This chain uses TRBV10-3 with TRBJ2-3; D ambiguous. CDR3 length: 14 residues. The V end was cut by 2 bases, the J end by 5 bases, with 11 bases between. Germline values: CDR1 ENHRY, CDR2 SYGVKD. The chain's CDR3 is CAISEAQGIDTQYF. CDR3 DNA: TGTGCCATCAGTGAGGCGCAAGGAATAGATACGCAGTATTTT.

V is TRBV20-1 and J is TRBJ2-5, with 8 bases that match TRBD1. Germline-derived CDR1 and CDR2 are DFQATT and SNEGSKA (reference sequence). The length of the CDR3 is 14 residues. Trimming removed 4 bases from V and 5 bases from J; junction bases left unmatched: 9. The CDR3: CSAKVRGRVETQYF. CDR3 nucleotide sequence: TGCAGTGCTAAAGTCAGGGGGCGCGTGGAGACCCAGTACTTC.

The gene calls are TRBV24-1 and TRBJ1-5; D is uncertain. Germline CDR1 is KGHDR and CDR2 is SFDVKD. V lost 5 bases to trimming and J lost 4 bases, with 11 bases between them. The CDR3 has 14 residues. CDR3 sequence reads: CATSVADRNQPQHF. CDR3 DNA sequence: TGTGCCACCAGTGTGGCAGACCGGAATCAGCCCCAGCATTTT.

V usage is TRBV18 and J usage is TRBJ2-1, with 7 bases lining up with TRBD2. The germline V gene has CDR1 KGHSH and CDR2 LQKENI. CDR3 size: 18 residues. V was clipped by 3 bases and J by 8 bases; unmatched bases: 19. This chain's CDR3 is CASSPRLPLADRLDEQFF. CDR3 sequence (DNA): TGTGCCAGCTCACCGCGGCTCCCGCTAGCGGACCGTCTGGATGAGCAGTTCTTC.

The chain links TRBV6-5 to TRBJ2-1; 7 positions match TRBD2. CDR3 size: 16 residues. Germline CDR1 reads MNHEY; CDR2 reads SVGAGI. Trimming cost V 0 bases and J 8 bases; bases outside gene matches: 10. CDR3 DNA: TGTGCCAGCAGTTACTCTATAGCGGGTGAAGGACATGAGCAGTTCTTC. Residues: CASSYSIAGEGHEQFF.

This clonotype was seen ten or more times. The chain employs TRBV24-1 and TRBJ2-2; D unresolved. Germline CDR1 is KGHDR and CDR2 is SFDVKD. The CDR3 spans 11 residues. V was cut by 7 bases and J by 6 bases, with 5 bases left in between. The CDR3 region has the DNA TGTGCCACCAGAAATTCCGGGGAGCTGTTTTTT. Translated: CATRNSGELFF.

The chain joins TRBV10-3 to TRBJ2-7; TRBD2 is a possible D gene (6 bases). Trimming took 6 bases from V and 6 from J, leaving 21 bases between them. Germline CDR1 is ENHRY and CDR2 is SYGVKD. This CDR3 has 15 amino acids. The DNA of the CDR3 is TGTGCCATCAGCCTCTATGACGGGAGTGTGAGCGAGCAGTACTTC. It is translated as CAISLYDGSVSEQYF.

For the CDR3, the DNA is TGCAGTGCCTCGCTGAAGCGGGAGGCTTACAATGAGCAGTTCTTC. Translated, it gives CSASLKREAYNEQFF. The chain has TRBV20-1 and TRBJ2-1, with TRBD2 matching 9 bases. This CDR3 spans 15 amino acids. CDR1 is DFQATT, CDR2 SNEGSKA, per germline (reference sequence). The V gene end was trimmed by 6 bases and the J gene end by 4 bases; junction bases not matched to a gene: 10.

This clonotype was recorded a few times. The gene calls are TRBV27 and TRBJ1-5; D not resolved. V lost 1 base to trimming and J lost 5 bases, with 12 bases between them. CDR1 is MNHEY and CDR2 is SMNVEV in the germline V gene (reference sequence). The length of the CDR3 is 15 residues. CDR3 bases: TGTGCCAGCAGTTTATGGGGTCAGTGGGATCAGCCCCAGCATTTT. It encodes CASSLWGQWDQPQHF.

CDR3 loop: CSAPKAGVDTQYF. CDR3 sequence (DNA): TGCAGCGCCCCGAAAGCGGGAGTAGATACGCAGTATTTT. The chain joins TRBV20-1 to TRBJ2-3; 8 bases map to TRBD2. Looked up from germline, CDR1 is DFQATT and CDR2 is SNEGSKA (reference sequence). The length of the CDR3 is 13 residues.

This clonotype was observed a handful of times. The chain links TRBV20-1 to TRBJ2-1; D is perhaps TRBD1 or TRBD2 (5 bases each). This CDR3 is built from 15 residues. The ends were cut back, 4 bases at V and 5 bases at J, with 18 bases in the middle. CDR1 is DFQATT and CDR2 is SNEGSKA in the germline V gene (reference sequence). This CDR3 is CSATRGGSFDNEQFF. Here the CDR3 DNA reads TGCAGTGCTACCCGGGGCGGGTCTTTCGACAATGAGCAGTTCTTC.

The V gene is TRBV18, the J gene TRBJ2-3; the D is unclear. Germline values: CDR1 KGHSH, CDR2 LQKENI. The CDR3 covers 14 residues. V gave up 0 bases and J gave up 1 base, with 5 bases separating them. In DNA, the CDR3 is TGTGCCAGCTCACCACCGGGCGGCACAGATACGCAGTATTTT. Protein: CASSPPGGTDTQYF. Complete variable domain (other parts from reference TRBV18 and TRBJ2-3): NAGVMQNPRHLVRRRGQEARLRCSPMKGHSHVYWYRQLPEEGLKFMVYLQKENIIDESGMPKERFSAEFPKEGPSILRIQQVVRGDSAAYFCASSPPGGTDTQYFGPGTRLTVL.

This chain joins TRBV3-1 and TRBJ1-1, with D hard to call. The CDR3 runs 14 residues. Germline V gene sequence: CDR1 LGHDT, CDR2 YNNKEL (reference sequence). The V end was cut by 1 base, the J end by 2 bases, with 8 bases between. CDR3: CASSQAFTNTEAFF. DNA of the CDR3: TGTGCCAGCAGCCAAGCTTTCACTAACACTGAAGCTTTCTTT.

The chain uses TRBV20-1 and TRBJ2-1, with D possibly matching TRBD2 (5 bases). V lost 3 bases, J lost 0 bases, and 9 bases lay in between. Germline CDR1 DFQATT, CDR2 SNEGSKA (reference sequence). The CDR3 extends over 14 amino acids. The CDR3 sequence is CSASRRVSYNEQFF. CDR3 DNA: TGCAGTGCTAGTCGGCGGGTCTCCTACAATGAGCAGTTCTTC.

This clonotype showed up just a few times. This rearrangement joins TRBV12-3 or TRBV12-4 to TRBJ1-4, with TRBD1 identical over 8 bases. J lost 8 bases, V lost 5 bases, and 10 bases had no gene match. This CDR3 spans 15 amino acids. In nucleotides, the CDR3 is TGTGCCAGCAGTACTACCAGGGGGCTGGAGGAAAAACTGTTTTTT. It codes for CASSTTRGLEEKLFF.